This T cell receptor beta chain was profiled in a study of PD-1 blockade in classical Hodgkin lymphoma. Here immunoSEQ multiplex PCR was the method, and the copy in TCRdb shows in-frame clones only, minus some. The repertoire holds more than 40,000 clones, with over 65% as singletons. V lost 6 bases and J 9 bases, leaving 15 bases between the germline ends. The CDR3 loop spans 13 amino acids. CDR1 MNHEY and CDR2 SMNVEV come from the germline V gene (reference sequence). This clone was seen once. In every patient, relapse followed autologous stem cell transplantation, while exposure to brentuximab vedotin differed.

The TCR sequence derives from a human donor with classical Hodgkin lymphoma. This chain uses TRBV27 with TRBJ1-5; possibly TRBD1 for D (6 bases). This sample comprised peripheral blood mononuclear cells (PBMCs), obtained before the second cycle of nivolumab. The CDR3 is CASSLGGQRPQHF. CDR3 in DNA: TGTGCCAGCAGCCTCGGGGGGCAGAGGCCCCAGCATTTT.